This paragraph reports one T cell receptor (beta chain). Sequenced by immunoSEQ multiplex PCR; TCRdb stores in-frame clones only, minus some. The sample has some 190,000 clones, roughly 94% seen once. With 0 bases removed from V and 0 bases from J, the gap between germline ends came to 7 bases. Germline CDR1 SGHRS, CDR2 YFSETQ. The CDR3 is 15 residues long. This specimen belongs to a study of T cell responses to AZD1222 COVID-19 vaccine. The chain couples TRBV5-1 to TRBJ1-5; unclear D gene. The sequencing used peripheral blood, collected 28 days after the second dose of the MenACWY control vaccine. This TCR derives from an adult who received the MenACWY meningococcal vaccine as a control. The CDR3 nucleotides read TGCGCCAGCAGCTTGGGAACCTATAGCAATCAGCCCCAGCATTTT. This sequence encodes CASSLGTYSNQPQHF.